Following are 32 T cell receptor beta chains from one sample sequenced in a study of blood T cell repertoires in COVID-19. Sequenced by immunoSEQ multiplex PCR; TCRdb stores in-frame clones only, minus some. The sample has about 300,000 clones, roughly 85% seen once. The sample taken for sequencing was PBMCs or T cells enriched from blood (not recorded which). The receptors were gathered from a woman in her forties or fifties who had recovered from COVID-19.

This clone occurred a few times. This chain uses TRBV7-8 with TRBJ2-2; 9 bases map to TRBD2. Germline V gene data show CDR1 as SGHVS and CDR2 as FQNEAQ. The trim removed 5 bases at V and 3 bases at J, leaving 4 bases unmatched. The CDR3 has 15 amino acids. CDR3 loop: CASSPRGGDTGELFF. CDR3 DNA sequence: TGTGCCAGCAGCCCCCGCGGGGGGGACACCGGGGAGCTGTTTTTT.

The chain's CDR3 is CASSDVPGLGYTF. In DNA, the CDR3 is TGTGCCAGCAGTGACGTCCCAGGGCTGGGCTACACCTTC. The chain uses TRBV6-4 and TRBJ1-2; a possible D gene is TRBD1 (5 bases). V shed 2 bases and J shed 8 bases, with 12 bases lying between them. Germline lookup yields CDR1 MRHNA and CDR2 SNTAGT. This CDR3 contains 13 residues.

This clone showed up just once. V gene TRBV3-1 (or the pseudogene TRBV3-2) combines with J gene TRBJ2-7; 10 bases are shared with TRBD1. Germline-derived CDR1 and CDR2 are LGHDT and YNNKEL (reference sequence). The CDR3 is made up of 15 amino acids. V was pared by 4 bases and J by 3 bases, with 6 bases of the junction left unmatched. This chain's CDR3 is CASSRGQGPNYEQYF. CDR3 in DNA: TGTGCCAGCAGCCGGGGACAGGGGCCAAACTACGAGCAGTACTTC.

The table lists this clone with a count of one. The V call is TRBV7-2, the J call TRBJ2-1; 13 bases align to TRBD2. V dropped 5 bases and J dropped 9; count of bases not matched to a gene: 7. The CDR3 has 15 residues. Germline V lookup: CDR1 SGHTA, CDR2 FQGNSA. DNA for the CDR3: TGTGCCAGCAGCACGACTAGCGGGAGGCAGGGTGAGCAGTTCTTC. Encoded protein: CASSTTSGRQGEQFF.

The J gene is TRBJ1-1, the V gene TRBV5-5; weak D call: TRBD1 (6 bases). This CDR3 has 15 residues. Germline values: CDR1 SGHKS, CDR2 YYEKEE (reference sequence). Trimming shortened V by 5 bases and J by 4 bases, and 18 bases separated the two germline ends. DNA for the CDR3: TGTGCCAGCAGTCCGTCTTGGGGGCACGGCACTGAAGCTTTCTTT. Residues: CASSPSWGHGTEAFF.

The chain is built from TRBV6-6 and TRBJ2-2; 11 bases are shared with TRBD2. Germline lookup yields CDR1 MNHNY and CDR2 SVGAGI (reference sequence). CDR3 length: 16 residues. Unmatched junction bases numbered 4, after V lost 6 bases and J lost 1 base. The CDR3 nucleotides read TGTGCCAGCAGGAAGACTAGCGGGGAGAACACCGGGGAGCTGTTTTTT. Residues: CASRKTSGENTGELFF.

The rearrangement links TRBV7-2 to TRBJ2-5; 10 nucleotides align to TRBD1. The V gene's germline CDR1 is SGHTA and CDR2 FQGNSA. The junction had 4 bases not matched to a gene; V was cut back by 3 bases and J by 0 bases. This CDR3 is built from 16 residues. Here the CDR3 reads CASSLTGGPNQETQYF. The CDR3 bases are TGTGCCAGCAGCTTGACAGGGGGCCCTAACCAAGAGACCCAGTACTTC. Looking up the rest from reference TRBV7-2 and TRBJ2-5 gives the full variable domain: GAGVSQSPSNKVTEKGKDVELRCDPISGHTALYWYRQSLGQGLEFLIYFQGNSAPDKSGLPSDRFSAERTGGSVSTLTIQRTQQEDSAVYLCASSLTGGPNQETQYFGPGTRLLVL.

V is TRBV6-2 or TRBV6-3 and J is TRBJ2-2, with TRBD2 matching over 13 bases. Germline assignment: CDR1 MNHEY and CDR2 SVGEGT. The CDR3 length is 17 residues. The ends lost 6 bases at V and 5 bases at J; junction bases unmatched: 9. The CDR3 sequence is CASSKQLAGGHTGELFF. The CDR3 region has the DNA TGTGCCAGCAGCAAACAACTAGCGGGAGGGCATACCGGGGAGCTGTTTTTT.

This chain joins TRBV6-6 and TRBJ1-1, with D possibly being TRBD1 (6 bases). CDR3 length: 13 amino acids. CDR1 and CDR2 from the germline V gene are MNHNY and SVGAGI (reference sequence). Deletions cut 0 bases from V and 11 bases from J, with 13 bases between. The CDR3 nucleotides are TGTGCCAGCAGTTACTCGGGGGGGCTAATGGCTTTCTTT. Translation gives CASSYSGGLMAFF.

The CDR3 loop is CASRGTSGSYNEQFF. CDR3 sequence (DNA): TGTGCCAGCAGGGGAACTAGCGGCTCCTACAATGAGCAGTTCTTC. V and J are TRBV9 and TRBJ2-1; 8 positions agree with TRBD2. Per germline, CDR1 SGDLS and CDR2 YYNGEE. The CDR3 has 15 amino acids. The V segment lost 5 bases and the J segment 0 bases; nucleotides outside the gene matches: 4.

The table lists this clone with a count of one. J is TRBJ2-3 and V is TRBV5-4; 12 positions agree with TRBD2. The CDR3 has 17 amino acids. Germline V CDR1 and CDR2: SGHNT, YYREEE (reference sequence). V lost 1 base, J lost 1 base, and 4 bases stayed unmatched. The CDR3 is CASSLRLAGGGTDTQYF. The CDR3, as DNA: TGTGCCAGCAGCTTGAGGCTAGCGGGGGGGGGCACAGATACGCAGTATTTT.

This clone came up once. The gene calls are TRBV3-1 (or the pseudogene TRBV3-2) and TRBJ2-3; 12 bases line up with TRBD1. Germline V lookup: CDR1 LGHDT, CDR2 YNNKEL (reference sequence). V shed 4 bases, J shed 5 bases, and the junction held 7 bases outside the gene matches. The CDR3 is 16 amino acids. This CDR3 is CASSLRGTGGLDTQYF. In DNA, the CDR3 is TGTGCCAGCAGCCTAAGAGGGACAGGGGGCTTAGATACGCAGTATTTT.

The gene calls are TRBV18 and TRBJ1-1, with D possibly matching TRBD1 (6 bases). This CDR3 spans 14 amino acids. Germline V gene lookup returns CDR1 KGHSH and CDR2 LQKENI. V shed 5 bases and J shed 4 bases, with 14 bases lying between them. The CDR3 here is CASSEDTGFTEAFF. The CDR3 DNA is TGTGCCAGCTCAGAGGATACAGGGTTCACTGAAGCTTTCTTT.

The sample holds a few counts of this clone. The chain carries TRBV5-1 and TRBJ1-4, with 9 nucleotides matching TRBD1. V trimming: 4 bases; J trimming: 4 bases; junction bases outside the gene matches: 2. The length of the CDR3 is 14 residues. CDR1 SGHRS and CDR2 YFSETQ come from the germline V gene. CDR3 bases: TGCGCCAGCAGCCAGGGACAGGGTAATGAAAAACTGTTTTTT. It translates to CASSQGQGNEKLFF.

The V and J genes are TRBV11-2 and TRBJ2-6, with TRBD1 matching over 7 bases. CDR3 length: 17 residues. Germline loops: CDR1 SGHAT, CDR2 FQNNGV. Trimming removed 1 base from V and 2 bases from J; junction bases left unmatched: 5. CDR3 nucleotides: TGTGCCAGCAGCTTAGGACAGGGCTCCACTGGGGCCAACGTCCTGACTTTC. It is translated as CASSLGQGSTGANVLTF.

This sequence joins TRBV5-6 and TRBJ1-6, with D tentatively TRBD1 (6 bases). Germline V gene sequence: CDR1 SGHDT, CDR2 YYEEEE. There are 15 residues in the CDR3. The ends were cut back, 1 base at V and 8 bases at J, with 13 bases in the middle. DNA of the CDR3: TGTGCCAGCAGCTTGAGGGGGATAGGGCATTCACCCCTCCACTTT. Translating gives CASSLRGIGHSPLHF.

J is TRBJ2-3 and V is TRBV4-2, with TRBD2 matching 10 bases. The CDR3 runs 15 residues. V lost 2 bases, J lost 7 bases, and 6 bases stayed unmatched. Germline assignment: CDR1 LGHNA and CDR2 YNFKEQ. CDR3 DNA sequence: TGTGCCAGCAGCCAACCCAGCGGGAGGGAGAATACGCAGTATTTT. This translates into CASSQPSGRENTQYF.

This chain joins TRBV7-2 and TRBJ1-1; 8 bases line up with TRBD1. CDR1 is SGHTA, CDR2 FQGNSA, per germline. The CDR3 is made up of 16 amino acids. V dropped 1 base and J dropped 1; count of bases not matched to a gene: 5. CDR3 bases: TGTGCCAGCAGCTTAGGGACAGGGCGACGGAACACTGAAGCTTTCTTT. Encoded protein: CASSLGTGRRNTEAFF.

The genes are TRBV2 and TRBJ2-6, with D maybe TRBD2 (6 bases). The CDR3 consists of 14 residues. The germline gives CDR1 SNHLY, CDR2 FYNNEI. V was clipped by 7 bases and J by 4 bases, with 11 bases between them. CDR3 region: CASTGTAGANVLTF. The CDR3 nucleotides read TGTGCCAGCACAGGGACTGCCGGGGCCAACGTCCTGACTTTC.

The CDR3 sequence is CASSNQGARQPQHF. The CDR3 nucleotides read TGTGCCAGCAGTAATCAGGGGGCCCGTCAGCCCCAGCATTTT. The chain couples TRBV6-5 to TRBJ1-5; TRBD1 aligns across 8 bases. Germline trimming cut 5 bases from V and 6 bases from J; bases unmatched to any gene: 6. The CDR3 is 14 residues long. Germline V gives CDR1 MNHEY, CDR2 SVGAGI.

The sample holds a few counts of this clone. As DNA, the CDR3 is TGTGCCAGCAGCCCCATGGAGGGGCCTCACTATGGCTACACCTTC. This translates into CASSPMEGPHYGYTF. The chain couples TRBV3-1 (or the pseudogene TRBV3-2) to TRBJ1-2; perhaps TRBD1 as D (5 bases). V lost 4 bases, J lost 3 bases, and 15 bases lay in between. Germline assignment: CDR1 LGHDT and CDR2 YNNKEL (reference sequence). This CDR3 contains 15 residues.

The rearrangement links TRBV2 to TRBJ2-7; 9 bases agree with TRBD1. V was pared by 6 bases and J by 3 bases, with 6 bases of the junction left unmatched. The CDR3 is made up of 14 amino acids. The germline CDR1 and CDR2 sequences are SNHLY and FYNNEI. CDR3 residues: CASRSGQGYYEQYF. DNA of the CDR3: TGTGCCAGCAGGTCAGGACAGGGGTACTACGAGCAGTACTTC.

The J gene is TRBJ1-6, the V gene TRBV13; the D is unclear. Trimming removed 2 bases from V and 3 bases from J, with 5 bases in between. Germline CDR1 PRHDT, CDR2 FYEKMQ (reference sequence). The CDR3 runs to 14 residues. The DNA of the CDR3 is TGTGCCAGCAGCTTACGCAGCTATAATTCACCCCTCCACTTT. Residues: CASSLRSYNSPLHF.

As for this clone: The same CDR3 also results from other DNA sequences found in this sample. This rearrangement joins TRBV27 to TRBJ2-7, with 11 bases lining up with TRBD1. The trim removed 3 bases at V and 4 bases at J, leaving 2 bases unmatched. CDR3 length equals 14 residues. CDR1 is MNHEY, CDR2 SMNVEV, per germline (reference sequence). The CDR3 is CASSFGTGGYEQYF. The CDR3 DNA sequence: TGTGCCAGCAGTTTCGGGACAGGGGGTTACGAGCAGTACTTC.

This rearrangement joins TRBV14 to TRBJ2-7; 7 positions agree with TRBD2. The CDR3 totals 19 residues. Germline V lookup: CDR1 SGHDN, CDR2 FVKESK. J was trimmed by 3 bases and V by 0 bases; bases with no gene match: 17. The CDR3 reads CASSQDSFLAATAGYEQYF. The CDR3 bases are TGTGCCAGCAGCCAAGATTCATTCCTAGCGGCCACCGCCGGCTACGAGCAGTACTTC. Full variable domain (remainder filled in from reference TRBV14 and TRBJ2-7): EAGVTQFPSHSVIEKGQTVTLRCDPISGHDNLYWYRRVMGKEIKFLLHFVKESKQDESGMPNNRFLAERTGGTYSTLKVQPAELEDSGVYFCASSQDSFLAATAGYEQYFGPGTRLTVT.

This chain links TRBV18 with TRBJ1-2; no firm D call. The V and J ends lost 0 bases and 3 bases respectively, with 11 bases between them. CDR1 is KGHSH and CDR2 is LQKENI in the germline V gene. The CDR3 sequence is 15 residues long. In DNA, the CDR3 is TGTGCCAGCTCACCACCCGGCAGGTTCGACTATGGCTACACCTTC. This codes for CASSPPGRFDYGYTF.

The V and J genes are TRBV9 and TRBJ2-5; TRBD2 is a possible D gene (5 bases). The CDR3 sequence is 17 residues long. Trimming removed 3 bases from V and 0 bases from J, with 18 bases in between. Germline V lookup: CDR1 SGDLS, CDR2 YYNGEE. The CDR3 is CASSDGLLAGNQETQYF. The CDR3 nucleotides are TGTGCCAGCAGCGATGGGCTACTGGCGGGCAACCAAGAGACCCAGTACTTC.

The rearrangement links TRBV28 to TRBJ1-5, with D perhaps TRBD1 (6 bases). CDR1 MDHEN and CDR2 SYDVKM come from the germline V gene. V was trimmed by 3 bases and J by 5 bases, leaving 23 bases between them. The CDR3 has 18 residues. The CDR3 nucleotides are TGTGCCAGCAGTTTCAGTGGCGGGCTCGGACAGCTCGATCAGCCCCAGCATTTT. Translating gives CASSFSGGLGQLDQPQHF.

J is TRBJ1-1 and V is TRBV25-1, with 11 bases identical to TRBD1. This CDR3 has 14 amino acids. V dropped 4 bases and J dropped 6; count of bases not matched to a gene: 4. The V gene's germline CDR1 is MGHDK and CDR2 SYGVNS. DNA for the CDR3: TGTGCCAGCAGTGGGACAGGGGGCTTGGCTGAAGCTTTCTTT. This translates into CASSGTGGLAEAFF.

This chain links TRBV28 with TRBJ2-3, with unresolved D. Trimming removed 7 bases from V and 4 bases from J, with 9 bases in between. The CDR3 length is 12 residues. Germline CDR1 MDHEN, CDR2 SYDVKM. This CDR3 reads CASTPSPDTQYF. CDR3 DNA: TGTGCCAGCACCCCAAGCCCAGATACGCAGTATTTT. The full variable domain, its missing parts supplied by reference TRBV28 and TRBJ2-3, is DVKVTQSSRYLVKRTGEKVFLECVQDMDHENMFWYRQDPGLGLRLIYFSYDVKMKEKGDIPEGYSVSREKKERFSLILESASTNQTSMYLCASTPSPDTQYFGPGTRLTVL.

The chain uses TRBV7-8 and TRBJ1-2; D is uncertain. Trimming removed 1 base from V and 1 base from J, with 10 bases in between. The germline V gene has CDR1 SGHVS and CDR2 FQNEAQ. This CDR3 spans 15 amino acids. This CDR3 reads CASSLVGGNNYGYTF. The CDR3 DNA follows: TGTGCCAGCAGCTTAGTCGGAGGGAATAACTATGGCTACACCTTC.

The V call is TRBV5-6, the J call TRBJ2-2; the D is unclear. CDR3 length equals 13 residues. Germline V CDR1 and CDR2: SGHDT, YYEEEE. Trimming left V 2 bases short and J 7 bases short, with 9 bases between. The CDR3 reads CASSFGESGELFF. Written as DNA, the CDR3 is TGTGCCAGCAGCTTCGGAGAAAGCGGGGAGCTGTTTTTT.